The rows below give T cell receptor beta chains drawn from one sample of a study of kidney transplant recipient with SARS-CoV-2 infection. TCRdb called the reads again in MiXCR, with one record for every CDR3 protein. The sample has approximately 240,000 distinct CDR3 sequences, less than 35% seen once. Sequencing used a blood sample, obtained at baseline and between days 110 and 120 from a kidney transplant recipient. These receptors were collected from a male patient aged 25-45 years who had COVID-19 and was a kidney transplant recipient. The graft donor may be the source of some T cells. Each CDR3 is given with its conserved first and last residue. A D gene is named only where the DNA matches it firmly. A clone size is listed for some rows: how often the clone was seen (once, few, many), or a class if it is expanded.

CDR3: CASSLRALKETQYF
DNA: TGCGCCAGCAGCTTGAGGGCCTTAAAAGAGACCCAGTACTTC
J: TRBJ2-5
D: .
size: .
V: TRBV5-1

CDR3: CASSLAGGTEQYF
DNA: TGTGCCAGCAGCTTGGCCGGGGGGACCGAGCAGTACTTC
J: TRBJ2-7
D: TRBD2
size: many
V: TRBV5-6

CDR3: CASSQDGQGDYGYTF
DNA: TGCGCCAGCAGCCAAGATGGACAGGGGGATTATGGCTACACCTTC
J: TRBJ1-2
D: TRBD1
size: many
V: TRBV4-1

CDR3: CASSPSWGLGQPQHF
DNA: TGTGCCAGCAGTCCCTCCTGGGGGCTCGGTCAGCCCCAGCATTTT
J: TRBJ1-5
D: .
size: many
V: TRBV27

CDR3: CATSDYARCGKTYGYTF
DNA: TGTGCCACCAGCGACTACGCAAGGTGTGGAAAGACCTATGGCTACACCTTC
J: TRBJ1-2
D: .
size: many
V: TRBV15

CDR3: CASSETSWNEQFF
DNA: TGTGCCAGCAGTGAGACTAGTTGGAATGAGCAGTTCTTC
J: TRBJ2-1
D: .
size: many
V: TRBV2

CDR3: CASSQDQGTGGEKLFF
DNA: TGTGCCAGCAGCCAAGATCAGGGGACAGGGGGTGAAAAACTGTTTTTT
J: TRBJ1-4
D: TRBD1
size: many
V: TRBV4-2

CDR3: CASSYLLAGGSEQYF
DNA: TGTGCCAGCAGTTACCTTCTAGCGGGAGGGAGCGAGCAGTACTTC
J: TRBJ2-7
D: TRBD2
size: many
V: TRBV6-2/TRBV6-3

CDR3: CASSASSTSRKTYGYTF
DNA: TGTGCCAGCAGCGCAAGTTCAACAAGCAGAAAGACCTATGGCTACACCTTC
J: TRBJ1-2
D: .
size: many
V: TRBV11-2

CDR3: CSAGVVQDPGQPQHF
DNA: TGCAGTGCGGGGGTGGTGCAGGACCCGGGGCAGCCCCAGCATTTT
J: TRBJ1-5
D: .
size: .
V: TRBV20-1

CDR3: CASSVTGTVNYEQYF
DNA: TGTGCCAGCAGTGTCACCGGGACAGTCAACTACGAGCAGTACTTC
J: TRBJ2-7
D: TRBD1
size: many
V: TRBV27

CDR3: CASSQLRTEAFF
DNA: TGTGCCAGCAGCCAACTGAGGACTGAAGCTTTCTTT
J: TRBJ1-1
D: .
size: many
V: TRBV14

CDR3: CASSIMHPISGLTGELSF
DNA: TGTGCCAGCAGCATTATGCATCCCATTTCAGGCTTGACCGGGGAGCTGTCTTTT
J: TRBJ2-2
D: .
size: .
V: TRBV3-1

CDR3: CASSPRGTANYGYTF
DNA: TGTGCCAGCAGCCCTCGGGGGACAGCTAACTATGGCTACACCTTC
J: TRBJ1-2
D: TRBD1
size: many
V: TRBV11-3

CDR3: CASSLRYKCRKTYGYTF
DNA: TGTGCCAGCAGCCTACGGTATAAGTGCCGAAAGACCTATGGCTACACCTTC
J: TRBJ1-2
D: .
size: many
V: TRBV7-7

CDR3: CASRGTSGLNEQFF
DNA: TGCGCCAGCAGGGGGACTAGCGGGCTCAATGAGCAGTTCTTC
J: TRBJ2-1
D: TRBD2
size: many
V: TRBV4-1

CDR3: CASSKGTGGRKTYGYTF
DNA: TGTGCCAGCAGTAAGGGCACAGGTGGGAGAAAGACCTATGGCTACACCTTC
J: TRBJ1-2
D: .
size: many
V: TRBV6-6

CDR3: CASSGLRELGKTYGYTF
DNA: TGTGCCAGCAGTGGGTTGAGAGAACTGGGAAAGACCTATGGCTACACCTTC
J: TRBJ1-2
D: .
size: many
V: TRBV25-1

CDR3: CSVEWMQGSGGYTF
DNA: TGCAGCGTTGAATGGATGCAGGGATCTGGAGGCTACACCTTC
J: TRBJ1-2
D: .
size: many
V: TRBV29-1

CDR3: CASQISVSRKTYGYTF
DNA: TGTGCCAGCCAGATATCTGTCTCGCGAAAGACCTATGGCTACACCTTC
J: TRBJ1-2
D: .
size: .
V: TRBV5-5

CDR3: CASSQQFSNEKLFF
DNA: TGTGCCAGCAGCCAACAGTTTTCTAATGAAAAACTGTTTTTT
J: TRBJ1-4
D: .
size: many
V: TRBV3-1

CDR3: CASSQGLADDIQYF
DNA: TGCGCCAGCAGCCAGGGACTAGCGGATGACATTCAGTACTTC
J: TRBJ2-4
D: TRBD2
size: .
V: TRBV4-1

CDR3: CASSNGIRSRKTYGYTF
DNA: TGCGCCAGCAGTAATGGAATAAGATCGCGAAAGACCTATGGCTACACCTTC
J: TRBJ1-2
D: .
size: many
V: TRBV10-1

CDR3: CAIRSGTGANSTSGANVLTF
DNA: TGTGCCATCAGGTCCGGGACAGGGGCTAATTCGACCTCTGGGGCCAACGTCCTGACTTTC
J: TRBJ2-6
D: TRBD1
size: few
V: TRBV10-3

CDR3: CASSYGMEAGSGEQFF
DNA: TGTGCCAGCAGTTACGGGATGGAAGCGGGGTCCGGTGAGCAGTTCTTC
J: TRBJ2-1
D: TRBD2
size: .
V: TRBV6-5

CDR3: CASSIALGNTGELFF
DNA: TGTGCCAGTAGTATAGCGCTAGGAAACACCGGGGAGCTGTTTTTT
J: TRBJ2-2
D: .
size: few
V: TRBV19

CDR3: CASGSPPDGTQYF
DNA: TGTGCCAGCGGTTCCCCCCCAGATGGGACCCAGTACTTC
J: TRBJ2-5
D: .
size: many
V: TRBV21-1

CDR3: CASSSFDTAGKTYGYTF
DNA: TGTGCCAGCAGTTCTTTCGACACAGCAGGAAAGACCTATGGCTACACCTTC
J: TRBJ1-2
D: .
size: many
V: TRBV12-3/TRBV12-4

CDR3: CASSQVQGMLGNQPQHF
DNA: TGCGCCAGCAGCCAAGTGCAGGGTATGTTAGGCAATCAGCCCCAGCATTTT
J: TRBJ1-5
D: .
size: many
V: TRBV4-1

CDR3: CASSSRDLNEKLFF
DNA: TGTGCCAGCAGTTCCCGGGACCTAAATGAAAAACTGTTTTTT
J: TRBJ1-4
D: .
size: many
V: TRBV27

CDR3: CASSLRDGNEKLFF
DNA: TGTGCCAGCAGCTTAAGGGACGGAAATGAAAAACTGTTTTTT
J: TRBJ1-4
D: .
size: many
V: TRBV7-2

CDR3: CASSLGQGARETQYF
DNA: TGTGCCAGCAGCTTAGGGCAGGGGGCCAGAGAGACCCAGTACTTC
J: TRBJ2-5
D: TRBD1
size: many
V: TRBV7-9

CDR3: CASSCTLDAWKTYGYTF
DNA: TGTGCCAGCAGCTGTACATTAGACGCTTGGAAGACCTATGGCTACACCTTC
J: TRBJ1-2
D: .
size: .
V: TRBV7-3

CDR3: CATSVHQRCGKTYGYTF
DNA: TGTGCCACCAGCGTCCATCAAAGGTGTGGAAAGACCTATGGCTACACCTTC
J: TRBJ1-2
D: .
size: many
V: TRBV15

CDR3: CASSIGGGRRKTYGYTF
DNA: TGCGCCAGCAGCATTGGTGGAGGACGTCGAAAGACCTATGGCTACACCTTC
J: TRBJ1-2
D: .
size: many
V: TRBV4-3

CDR3: CASSYATGISGNTIYF
DNA: TGTGCCAGCAGTTACGCGACAGGGATCTCTGGAAACACCATATATTTT
J: TRBJ1-3
D: TRBD1
size: many
V: TRBV6-2/TRBV6-3